One and the same sample provided the 17 T cell receptor beta chains below, sequenced in a study of regulatory T cells in long-lasting Graves disease. Time point denoted: newly diagnosed GD, antithyroid drugs for less than 3 months. From PBMCs, RNA was extracted and then used to make the TCR library. Arm-PCR of CDR3 regions and iRepertoire HTBI primers were used to build TCR beta libraries. TCRdb recomputed calls from the multiplex PCR reads with MiXCR, one row per CDR3 protein. Here the sample spans 300,000 to 450,000 distinct CDR3 sequences, around 15% being singletons. The sequencing used peripheral blood mononuclear cells (PBMCs), collected at new diagnosis, from a patient treated with antithyroid drugs. These receptor sequences come from a female donor with Graves disease.

This clonotype was picked up many times. The germline gene is not matched at one end of the junction; a read error may be the cause. The J gene is TRBJ1-2, the V gene TRBV9, with D uncertain. CDR3 size: 17 residues. CDR1 is SGDLS and CDR2 is YYNGEE in the germline V gene. This CDR3 reads CASGVGLDLISNYGYTF. CDR3 in DNA: TGTGCCAGCGGCGTAGGACTGGACCTCATCTCTAACTATGGCTACACCTTC.

The table lists this clonotype with many counts. This chain joins TRBV4-1 and TRBJ1-1, with D uncertain. Germline CDR1 MGHRA, CDR2 YSYEKL. This CDR3 has 14 residues. Trimming stripped 1 base from V and 4 bases from J, with 10 bases between. CDR3 in DNA: TGCGCCAGCAGCCAAGCTTGGGGTGGCACTGAAGCTTTCTTT. As protein: CASSQAWGGTEAFF.

This clonotype was counted at least ten times. The CDR3 here is CASSLFGNPSYEQYF. The CDR3 DNA follows: TGTGCCAGCAGCTTATTTGGCAACCCGAGTTACGAGCAGTACTTC. This chain uses TRBV7-2 with TRBJ2-7; D uncertain. The germline V gene encodes CDR1 SGHTA and CDR2 FQGNSA. Between the trimmed V and J ends, which lost 2 bases and 4 bases, there was a span of 15 bases. CDR3 length: 15 residues. Full variable domain (outside the CDR3, taken from reference TRBV7-2 and TRBJ2-7): GAGVSQSPSNKVTEKGKDVELRCDPISGHTALYWYRQSLGQGLEFLIYFQGNSAPDKSGLPSDRFSAERTGGSVSTLTIQRTQQEDSAVYLCASSLFGNPSYEQYFGPGTRLTVT.

The V and J genes are TRBV27 and TRBJ2-4, with 7 bases that match TRBD2. The CDR3 totals 15 residues. Germline trimming cut 2 bases from V and 0 bases from J; bases unmatched to any gene: 1. Germline values: CDR1 MNHEY, CDR2 SMNVEV (reference sequence). CDR3 sequence reads: CASSLGGGAKNIQYF. The CDR3 DNA sequence: TGTGCCAGCAGTTTAGGCGGGGGAGCCAAAAACATTCAGTACTTC.

Ten or more counts support this clonotype. The gene calls are TRBV7-9 and TRBJ2-4; possibly TRBD1 for D (6 bases). Germline V gene lookup returns CDR1 SEHNR and CDR2 FQNEAQ (reference sequence). The CDR3 length is 13 residues. Trimming cost V 1 base and J 7 bases, with 8 bases left between them. In DNA, the CDR3 is TGTGCCAGCAGCTTAGGGACAGACAACATTCAGTACTTC. Translated: CASSLGTDNIQYF.

This clonotype was found many times. The V gene is TRBV30, the J gene TRBJ2-3, with D hard to call. The germline gives CDR1 GTSNPN, CDR2 SVGIG (reference sequence). The CDR3 contains 11 residues. V lost 5 bases to trimming and J lost 5 bases, with 8 bases between them. The DNA for the CDR3 is TGTGCCTGGGGACCCAAAGATACGCAGTATTTT. It specifies CAWGPKDTQYF.

J is TRBJ2-1 and V is TRBV7-2; 10 positions agree with TRBD2. J gave up 6 bases and V 5 bases, and 10 bases lay outside the gene matches. CDR3 size: 16 residues. The germline V gene has CDR1 SGHTA and CDR2 FQGNSA. CDR3 sequence reads: CASSPRSGRAFNEQFF. CDR3 nucleotide sequence: TGTGCCAGCAGCCCCAGAAGCGGGAGGGCATTCAATGAGCAGTTCTTC. Combining the CDR3 with reference TRBV7-2 and TRBJ2-1 gives the whole variable domain GAGVSQSPSNKVTEKGKDVELRCDPISGHTALYWYRQSLGQGLEFLIYFQGNSAPDKSGLPSDRFSAERTGGSVSTLTIQRTQQEDSAVYLCASSPRSGRAFNEQFFGPGTRLTVL.

The chain recombines TRBV29-1 with TRBJ1-2, with TRBD1 matching 7 bases. This CDR3 has 12 residues. Losses at the gene ends were 7 bases for V and 4 bases for J; bases not matched to a gene: 6. Germline V gene sequence: CDR1 SQVTM, CDR2 ANQGSEA. The CDR3 loop reads CSAGDRSYGYTF. CDR3 bases: TGCAGCGCCGGGGACAGAAGCTATGGCTACACCTTC.

This clonotype was observed many times. The V call is TRBV20-1, the J call TRBJ2-3; D remains ambiguous. V lost 0 bases to trimming and J lost 2 bases, with 9 bases between them. This CDR3 comprises 14 residues. Germline CDR1 reads DFQATT; CDR2 reads SNEGSKA (reference sequence). The CDR3, as DNA: TGCAGTGCTAGAGATTTTCAGATCACAGATACGCAGTATTTT. Amino acid sequence: CSARDFQITDTQYF.

This clonotype was seen many times. This sequence joins TRBV30 and TRBJ1-2, with 8 bases that match TRBD1. J gave up 5 bases and V 4 bases, and 9 bases lay outside the gene matches. Per the germline V gene, CDR1 is GTSNPN and CDR2 is SVGIG (reference sequence). The CDR3 length is 14 residues. The CDR3 sequence: CAWNRQGAGYGYTF. CDR3 DNA: TGTGCCTGGAACCGTCAGGGGGCGGGATATGGCTACACCTTC.

This clonotype appeared many times. The rearrangement links TRBV28 to TRBJ2-2; 9 bases fit TRBD1. The CDR3 runs 18 residues. V trimming: 7 bases; J trimming: 1 base; junction bases outside the gene matches: 13. Germline loops: CDR1 MDHEN, CDR2 SYDVKM. For the CDR3, the DNA is TGTGCCAGCACCGAACGTCAAGGGGGACAGGGGAACACCGGGGAGCTGTTTTTT. Encoded protein: CASTERQGGQGNTGELFF.

The sample holds many counts of this clonotype. V gene TRBV2 combines with J gene TRBJ1-5, with D uncertain. V shed 8 bases and J shed 6 bases, with 14 bases lying between them. The germline V gene has CDR1 SNHLY and CDR2 FYNNEI. CDR3 size: 13 residues. The CDR3 region has the DNA TGTGCCAGCTCGGAAGAAAAGGGTCAGCCCCAGCATTTT. Encoded protein: CASSEEKGQPQHF.

This clonotype was picked up many times. The CDR3 DNA reads TGTGCCAGCAGTTTAGTACAATTTGGGATTGAAGCTTTCTTT. Translated, it gives CASSLVQFGIEAFF. The chain combines TRBV6-5 with TRBJ1-1; D uncertain. Germline-derived CDR1 and CDR2 are MNHEY and SVGAGI. The V gene lost 4 bases and the J gene lost 7 bases, with 16 bases spanning the gap. The CDR3 has 14 amino acids.

In its sample, this clonotype was seen many times. This chain connects TRBV7-2 to TRBJ1-2; D gene ambiguous. Per germline, CDR1 SGHTA and CDR2 FQGNSA. V lost 3 bases and J 0 bases, leaving 14 bases between the germline ends. This CDR3 spans 16 amino acids. The CDR3 region has the DNA TGTGCCAGCAGCTTTAGGGCCAGGCCTTCTAACTATGGCTACACCTTC. Amino acid sequence: CASSFRARPSNYGYTF.

This clonotype was counted ten times or more. The chain joins TRBV7-2 to TRBJ2-1, with D possibly matching TRBD1 (6 bases). Trimming stripped 1 base from V and 3 bases from J, with 13 bases between. The CDR3 is 16 amino acids. The V gene's germline CDR1 is SGHTA and CDR2 FQGNSA. CDR3 nucleotides: TGTGCCAGCAGCTTAGGAGCTAGCAGGGGCTACAATGAGCAGTTCTTC. It specifies CASSLGASRGYNEQFF. The full variable domain, completed using reference TRBV7-2 and TRBJ2-1, is GAGVSQSPSNKVTEKGKDVELRCDPISGHTALYWYRQSLGQGLEFLIYFQGNSAPDKSGLPSDRFSAERTGGSVSTLTIQRTQQEDSAVYLCASSLGASRGYNEQFFGPGTRLTVL.

V is TRBV20-1 and J is TRBJ2-7, with 9 positions matching TRBD2. CDR1 is DFQATT and CDR2 is SNEGSKA in the germline V gene (reference sequence). The CDR3 sequence is 13 residues long. V lost 4 bases and J lost 2; bases outside the gene matches: 3. CDR3 residues: CSANSGGTYEQYF. The CDR3 coding sequence is TGCAGTGCTAATAGCGGGGGTACCTACGAGCAGTACTTC.

This clonotype has a count of ten or more. V usage is TRBV20-1 and J usage is TRBJ1-5, with D maybe TRBD1 (5 bases). V was cut by 7 bases and J by 0 bases, with 16 bases left in between. Germline V gives CDR1 DFQATT, CDR2 SNEGSKA (reference sequence). The CDR3 is made up of 15 amino acids. CDR3 DNA sequence: TGCAGTGTTCAGACGGGACTATATAGCAATCAGCCCCAGCATTTT. As protein: CSVQTGLYSNQPQHF.